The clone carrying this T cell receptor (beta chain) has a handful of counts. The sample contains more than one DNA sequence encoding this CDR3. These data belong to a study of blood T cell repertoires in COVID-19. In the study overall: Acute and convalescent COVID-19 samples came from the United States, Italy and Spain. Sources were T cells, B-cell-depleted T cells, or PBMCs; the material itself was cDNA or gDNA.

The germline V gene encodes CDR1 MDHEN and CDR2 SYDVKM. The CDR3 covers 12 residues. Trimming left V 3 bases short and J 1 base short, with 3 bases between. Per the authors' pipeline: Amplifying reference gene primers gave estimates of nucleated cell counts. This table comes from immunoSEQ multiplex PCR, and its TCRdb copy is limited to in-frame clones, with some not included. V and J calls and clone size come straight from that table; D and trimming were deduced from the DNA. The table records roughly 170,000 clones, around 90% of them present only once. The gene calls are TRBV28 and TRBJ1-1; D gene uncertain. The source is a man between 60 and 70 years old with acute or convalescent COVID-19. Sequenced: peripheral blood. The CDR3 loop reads CASSFRNTEAFF. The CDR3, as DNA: TGTGCCAGCAGTTTCAGGAACACTGAAGCTTTCTTT.